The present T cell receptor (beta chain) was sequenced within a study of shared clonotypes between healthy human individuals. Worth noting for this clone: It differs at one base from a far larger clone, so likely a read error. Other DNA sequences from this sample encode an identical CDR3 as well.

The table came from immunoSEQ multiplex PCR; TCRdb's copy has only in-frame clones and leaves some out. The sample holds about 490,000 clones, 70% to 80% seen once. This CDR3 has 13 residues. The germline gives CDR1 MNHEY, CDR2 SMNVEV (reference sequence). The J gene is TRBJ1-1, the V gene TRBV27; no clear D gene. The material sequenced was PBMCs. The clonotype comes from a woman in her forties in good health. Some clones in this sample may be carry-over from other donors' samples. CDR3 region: CASSLWGSREAFF. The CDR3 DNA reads TGTGCCAGCAGCTTATGGGGATCCAGGGAAGCTTTCTTT.